A single TCR beta chain is shown here with its context. Its target antigen remains unknown. No clone much larger than this one lies a single base away; base qualities are absent. This record belongs to a study of cytomegalovirus exposure and HLA in healthy donors (dated by TCRdb to about 2017). For context, the study as a whole: An earlier analysis of a few hundred of the donors reported 276 Gb of sequence data and about 120 million unique TCR beta sequences obtained from about 179 million T cells. A later analysis re-analyzed previously published TCR beta repertoires from 550 to 700 donors and added high-resolution HLA genotyping to study TCR occurrence patterns. All discovery cohort repertoires had been generated using a single sequencing platform. In addition to the first cohort of around 670 subjects, a separate validation cohort of approximately 130 different subjects was used. Among almost 400 genotyped donors of the cohort, an average of approximately 250,000 unique TCR beta nucleotide sequences were sequenced per donor, 15% to 20% of them non-productive. The number of typed donors differed by locus: about 620-630 for A, B, C, DRB1 and DQB1; some 500 for DQA1; around 580 for DPA1; and around 490 for DPB1. An early release covering more than 500 HLA-typed donors comprised approximately 300 gigabases of sequencing data and around 80 million unique TCR sequences. Five DR-DQ haplotypes were treated as single units for association and clustering because of strong linkage in the cohort. Alongside the repertoire data, information on donor age, sex, ethnicity and CMV serostatus was compiled. HLA typing covered class I and class II loci at four-digit resolution. The study combined high-throughput TCR immunosequencing, statistical association of individual TCRs with disease status, and machine learning to predict cytomegalovirus infection status. A later genetic analysis used genome-wide SNP genotypes for about 60% of the roughly 670 donors, treating that subset as a discovery cohort. The later analysis used no new phenotypic data to find candidate immune exposures, relying instead on TCR beta sequences and their occurrence across donors. The study used immunosequencing to profile the T cell repertoires of about 670 subjects and linked those repertoires to cytomegalovirus serostatus. Among the approximately 430 genotyped donors, around 81% belonged to the genetic ancestry cluster associated with self-reported Caucasian donors. The study aimed to test whether signatures of past pathogen exposure could be identified by cataloging public T cell receptors. An earlier analysis of roughly 600 of the donors used high-throughput TCR beta sequencing to judge whether each TCR beta V gene segment behaved as functional or pseudogenic. What the authors observed across the whole study: Assigning TCR associations to individual alleles was difficult when HLA alleles, especially DR and DQ, strongly co-occurred. Compared with equally common non-associated chains, HLA-associated TCR beta chains in a later analysis were more clonally expanded and had lower generation probabilities. In vitro tests confirmed that a few of the cytomegalovirus-associated TCR beta chains recognize cytomegalovirus antigens. A cluster of highly shared sequence variants was judged likely to represent a technical artifact of the sequencing pipeline. Correlated functional status among segregating V segments might reflect linkage disequilibrium, but an unknown experimental factor could not be ruled out. Some 16 rarely observed V segments, including chromosome 9 orphons, were excluded from the earlier analysis of about 610 of the donors because counts were too low. Several of the top co-occurrence clusters appeared to be linked to parvovirus B19, influenza, CMV and Epstein-Barr virus, according to a later analysis. In a later analysis, about 17,000 TCR beta sequences were associated with specific HLA alleles at a false discovery rate of 0.05. A later analysis found that TCR association rates varied across HLA loci, with DRB1 alleles showing the most associated TCRs and HLA-C alleles the fewest. It was suggested by the authors that the approach could potentially be generalized to other disease states and immunological phenotypes. Because some donors lacked HLA typing at each locus, the association tests relied only on the typed subset. Sequencing depth was assumed to be roughly uniform across donors in the presence/absence analyses, though that assumption may not hold. In a later genetic analysis, fewer N-insertions in productive TCRs were reported among donors in an Asian-associated ancestry cluster than the 666-donor mean. In the study, around 150 TCR beta chains were listed as associated with cytomegalovirus. Most TCR sequences were observed very rarely across donors, whereas some public TCRs were present in many individuals. Broadly in line with IMGT annotations, most TCR beta V segments showed up in productive rearrangements about 90% or about 30% of the time in an earlier analysis of several hundred of the donors. The cohort was sequenced for TCR beta chains only, and without alpha or paired-chain data the features that could be detected were limited. A later analysis found that most CMV-associated TCR beta chains appeared HLA-restricted, with HLA associations seemingly driven largely by CMV exposure. In a later genetic analysis, a missense DCLRE1C variant was associated with V-gene and J-gene trimming of TCR beta chains, and the association was replicated in an independent cohort. Some IMGT-functional V segments, including TRBV6-2 and TRBV6-3, could not be distinguished by the 87-base-pair reads and were therefore excluded. For the cohort, immune exposure information was limited to CMV serostatus. The classifier was reported to diagnose cytomegalovirus status with high specificity and sensitivity in both the original and validation cohorts. A further reported finding was that TCR beta sequences accurately predicted the HLA-A and HLA-B alleles for most subjects in the first cohort.

The cohort was made up of approximately 670 healthy bone marrow donors. At the time of sampling, all cohort members were nominally healthy, though unrecorded immune exposures were likely present. The donor was CMV seronegative and was included in the group of a few hundred seronegative cohort members. A peripheral blood sample was collected from each donor, and TCR beta sequencing was performed on peripheral blood mononuclear cells. The Qiagen DNeasy Blood Extraction Kit was used to extract genomic DNA from the blood cell samples. For this chain, trimming is 3 bases at the V end and 3 bases at the J end, and the number of junction bases without a gene match is 7. The CDR3, cysteine through phenylalanine, is 16 amino acids long. Only CDR3 DNA remains: 48 bases, in frame from the first base. CDR1 SGHRS and CDR2 YFSETQ are derived from the germline V gene. The library relied on the immunoSEQ multiplex PCR assay. For the multiplex PCR, a mixture combining 60 forward primers for TCR Vbeta segments and 13 reverse primers for TCR Jbeta segments was used. The CDR3 region of rearranged TCR beta genes was amplified from genomic DNA by a multiplex PCR assay. On the Illumina HiSeq System, the amplified TCR beta libraries were sequenced as 87-base-pair reads. The paper's data handling went like this. In a later analysis, tens of millions of unique TCR beta chains were counted across the approximately 640 repertoires, and roughly 11 million of these chains were shared by at least two donors. Raw reads were error-corrected and collapsed into unique sequences with a nearest-neighbor algorithm that merged closely related sequences to remove PCR and sequencing errors. Alignment of CDR3 sequences to IMGT reference sequences was used to assign V, D and J gene segments. For a sequence to be retained, a match of at least six nucleotides to both a V gene segment and a J gene segment was required. Rearrangements were called productive when the CDR3 lacked stop codons and stayed in frame with V and J; all others were non-productive. CDR3 was defined according to IMGT convention as the region running from the second conserved V-encoded cysteine to the conserved J-encoded phenylalanine. The earlier analysis of roughly 590 of the donors excluded sequences that lacked an unambiguous match to a single V gene segment. An earlier analysis of 587 of the donors classified V segments as functional when productive rearrangements were above 56.7% and as segregating when the standard deviation between donors was above 5%. To diagnose cytomegalovirus status from the catalog of TCR beta chain sequences, a statistical classification framework was built. V and J gene assignment, in a later analysis, came from comparing TCR nucleotide sequences with IMGT/GENE-DB human TR gene sequences. Using the TCRdist pipeline, a later analysis assigned CDR3 sequences along with most-parsimonious VDJ recombination scenarios. A later analysis defined each TCR beta chain by its CDR3 amino acid sequence plus V-gene family, and excluded reads lacking a unique V-gene family. As a way to deal with suspected cross-contamination and a sequencing artifact, a later analysis dropped nearly 600 nucleotide sequences that were highly shared and had low generation probability. In a later analysis, a clonal expansion index was calculated for each public chain from normalized within-repertoire ranks of inferred template counts. Generation probabilities in a later analysis came from a VDJ recombination model fitted to out-of-frame rearrangements, and those results were checked against IGoR. In a later analysis, hypergeometric tests were used to score TCR-TCR, TCR-HLA and TCR-CMV co-occurrence, with a repertoire-size bias correction applied to TCR pairs. False discovery rates were estimated in a later analysis by permuting HLA or CMV assignments 20 times. A later analysis grouped co-occurring TCRs with DBSCAN, adding TCRdist sequence similarity when clustering within HLA-allele-positive subsets. For co-occurrence clustering, repertoires with fewer than 30,000 or more than 120,000 public chains were excluded, along with roughly 5 repertoires with anomalous nucleotide sharing. The table comes from immuneACCESS by way of TCRdb, which keeps in-frame sequences with V and J called. Part of the clones is missing from these tables; in studies checked, under half for an unresolved V gene and the rest for unknown reasons. That table gives V, J and clone size, and the DNA gave D and trimming. The sample records some 140,000 clones, nearly 80% of which are singletons. The ten largest clones add up to 0.9% to 1.2% of the sample.

This sequence uses TRBV5-1 and TRBJ2-5, with 11 bases matching TRBD2. The sample consisted of PBMCs. The source of this sequence is a male donor in good health and CMV-seronegative. The sequence in DNA is TGCGCCAGCAGCTCCCAGCCACTAGCGGGGGAAGAGACCCAGTACTTC. The translation is CASSSQPLAGEETQYF.